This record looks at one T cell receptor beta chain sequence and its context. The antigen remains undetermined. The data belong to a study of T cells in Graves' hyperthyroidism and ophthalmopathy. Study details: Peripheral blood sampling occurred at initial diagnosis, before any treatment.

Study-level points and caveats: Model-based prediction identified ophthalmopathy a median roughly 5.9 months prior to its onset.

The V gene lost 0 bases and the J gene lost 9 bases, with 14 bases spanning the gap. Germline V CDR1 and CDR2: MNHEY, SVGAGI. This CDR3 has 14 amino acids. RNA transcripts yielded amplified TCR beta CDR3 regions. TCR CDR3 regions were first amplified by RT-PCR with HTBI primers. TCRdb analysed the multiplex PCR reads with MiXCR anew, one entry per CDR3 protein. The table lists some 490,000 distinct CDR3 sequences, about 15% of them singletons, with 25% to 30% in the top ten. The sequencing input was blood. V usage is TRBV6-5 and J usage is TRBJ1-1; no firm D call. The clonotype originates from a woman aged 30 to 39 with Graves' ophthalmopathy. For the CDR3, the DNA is TGTGCCAGCAGTTACTCATATGGGCAGGCTCAAGCTTTCTTT. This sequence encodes CASSYSYGQAQAFF.